The 22 T cell receptor beta chains in this list originate from one sample, sequenced in a study of blood T cell repertoires in COVID-19. This table comes from immunoSEQ multiplex PCR, and its TCRdb copy is limited to in-frame clones, with some not included. The sample shows a few hundred thousand clones, roughly 87% of them seen only once. Sequenced input: PBMCs or T cells enriched from blood (not recorded which). These TCRs come from a woman in her twenties or thirties who had recovered from COVID-19.

The V gene is TRBV19, the J gene TRBJ2-7, with D tentatively TRBD1 (5 bases). This CDR3 is 12 amino acids long. Trimming took off 3 bases at V and 6 bases at J, with 9 bases between the two ends. Per germline, CDR1 LNHDA and CDR2 SQIVND (reference sequence). CDR3 nucleotides: TGTGCCAGTAGTATTGGGGCGCGCGAGCAGTACTTC. Protein sequence: CASSIGAREQYF.

The chain joins TRBV3-1 (or the pseudogene TRBV3-2) to TRBJ2-7, with 7 bases fitting TRBD1. The CDR3 length is 16 residues. Germline V gives CDR1 LGHDT, CDR2 YNNKEL (reference sequence). J was trimmed by 2 bases and V by 1 base; bases with no gene match: 8. CDR3 amino acids: CASSQGTGVGAYEQYF. CDR3 DNA sequence: TGTGCCAGCAGCCAAGGGACAGGCGTCGGGGCCTACGAGCAGTACTTC.

This chain links TRBV15 with TRBJ1-3; D gene unclear. CDR3 size: 18 residues. CDR1 is LNHNV and CDR2 is YYDKDF in the germline V gene (reference sequence). Deletions cut 1 base from V and 0 bases from J, with 16 bases between. The CDR3 bases are TGTGCCACCAGCAGAGGCAAAATGGCCTCCGACTCTGGAAACACCATATATTTT. Residues: CATSRGKMASDSGNTIYF.

This chain links TRBV6-1 with TRBJ1-5; the match to TRBD1 covers 7 bases. The V and J ends lost 3 bases and 7 bases, in that order; junction bases with no gene match: 6. The CDR3 totals 14 residues. Looked up from germline, CDR1 is MNHNS and CDR2 is SASEGT. The CDR3 nucleotides are TGTGCCAGCAGTGAGAACACAGGGGAACAGCCCCAGCATTTT. Translating gives CASSENTGEQPQHF.

Details on this clone: Other nucleotide sequences in the sample specify the same CDR3. V usage is TRBV19 and J usage is TRBJ1-5; D is possibly TRBD1 (5 bases). V was cut by 3 bases and J by 6 bases, with 12 bases left in between. This CDR3 is 14 amino acids long. From germline, CDR1 is LNHDA and CDR2 SQIVND (reference sequence). CDR3: CASSIGGGGQPQHF. The CDR3 bases are TGTGCCAGTAGTATCGGGGGGGGTGGTCAGCCCCAGCATTTT.

The CDR3 region has the DNA TGTGCCAGCAGTGAAGGCCGTTCTCGGGCGCAGTATTTT. Residues: CASSEGRSRAQYF. The chain links TRBV2 to TRBJ2-3, with D hard to call. The CDR3 length is 13 residues. V was trimmed by 1 base and J by 10 bases, leaving 12 bases between them. Germline values: CDR1 SNHLY, CDR2 FYNNEI.

The chain recombines TRBV21-1 with TRBJ1-4; the table's D gene call, TRBD1, was not cross checked with the DNA. TRBV21-1 is noted as a pseudogene. The CDR3 is 16 residues long. The CDR3 loop is CASSKIWRTGDEKLFF. The CDR3 DNA sequence: TGTGCCAGCAGCAAAATCTGGAGGACAGGGGATGAAAAACTGTTTTTT.

This clone was counted a few times. The chain recombines TRBV10-3 with TRBJ1-5; 9 bases agree with TRBD1. The germline CDR1 and CDR2 sequences are ENHRY and SYGVKD. V lost 0 bases, J lost 2 bases, and 2 bases stayed unmatched. The CDR3 is 16 amino acids. CDR3: CAISESGTGRNQPQHF. The CDR3 DNA reads as TGTGCCATCAGTGAGTCGGGGACAGGGCGCAATCAGCCCCAGCATTTT.

The chain links TRBV21-1 to TRBJ1-1. TRBV21-1 represents a pseudogene. CDR3 length: 16 amino acids. CDR3 amino acids: CASSNPYRGVNTEAFF. CDR3 in DNA: TGTGCCAGCAGCAATCCCTATCGGGGTGTGAACACTGAAGCTTTCTTT.

A note on this clone: This specimen includes other DNA sequences encoding the same CDR3. This chain links TRBV27 with TRBJ1-1, with 8 positions matching TRBD1. Trimming cost V 2 bases and J 2 bases; bases outside gene matches: 1. CDR3 size: 14 residues. CDR1 and CDR2 from the germline V gene are MNHEY and SMNVEV (reference sequence). As DNA, the CDR3 is TGTGCCAGCAGTTTAACAGGGGGTAACACTGAAGCTTTCTTT. This sequence encodes CASSLTGGNTEAFF.

V is TRBV27 and J is TRBJ2-2; TRBD2 matches at 11 bases. The CDR3 spans 18 residues. Germline CDR1 reads MNHEY; CDR2 reads SMNVEV (reference sequence). Germline trimming cut 2 bases from V and 6 bases from J; bases unmatched to any gene: 11. CDR3 protein: CASSLRPPGSGRAGELFF. CDR3 in DNA: TGTGCCAGCAGTTTAAGACCCCCGGGTAGCGGGAGGGCCGGGGAGCTGTTTTTT.

This chain uses TRBV15 with TRBJ1-5, with D uncertain. CDR3 length: 14 amino acids. CDR1 and CDR2 from the germline V gene are LNHNV and YYDKDF (reference sequence). V shed 5 bases and J shed 1 base, with 9 bases lying between them. The CDR3 spells CATSVRGSNQPQHF. CDR3 DNA: TGTGCCACCAGCGTCCGGGGAAGCAATCAGCCCCAGCATTTT.

The rearrangement links TRBV6-2 or TRBV6-3 to TRBJ1-1; 7 bases fit TRBD1. Losses at the gene ends were 0 bases for V and 0 bases for J; bases not matched to a gene: 4. Germline loops: CDR1 MNHEY, CDR2 SVGEGT. This CDR3 is built from 16 residues. CDR3 DNA: TGTGCCAGCAGTTACTCCCCAGGGGGTATGAACACTGAAGCTTTCTTT. This sequence encodes CASSYSPGGMNTEAFF.

This chain uses TRBV6-1 with TRBJ2-5; tentative D call: TRBD2 (5 bases). The germline V gene has CDR1 MNHNS and CDR2 SASEGT. This CDR3 is built from 14 residues. The V gene lost 1 base and the J gene lost 3 bases, with 9 bases spanning the gap. The CDR3 sequence: CASSEVTGKETQYF. CDR3 in DNA: TGTGCCAGCAGTGAAGTAACGGGGAAAGAGACCCAGTACTTC.

V usage is TRBV7-9 and J usage is TRBJ1-3; 7 bases line up with TRBD1. The CDR3 spans 13 residues. Germline CDR1 SEHNR, CDR2 FQNEAQ (reference sequence). The junction had 3 bases not matched to a gene; V was cut back by 8 bases and J by 2 bases. CDR3 sequence reads: CASDRETGNTIYF. The CDR3 region has the DNA TGTGCCAGCGACAGGGAAACTGGAAACACCATATATTTT.

This clone appeared a few times. V usage is TRBV6-2 or TRBV6-3 and J usage is TRBJ2-2; 7 nucleotides align to TRBD2. There are 18 residues in the CDR3. In germline, CDR1 is MNHEY, CDR2 SVGEGT. V lost 4 bases and J lost 5; bases outside the gene matches: 16. Here the CDR3 reads CASSSPSGRAGRTGELFF. The CDR3 coding sequence is TGTGCCAGCAGTTCCCCTTCGGGGAGGGCCGGGAGGACCGGGGAGCTGTTTTTT.

The chain employs TRBV10-2 and TRBJ1-2, with a weak D call TRBD1 (6 bases). The germline CDR1 and CDR2 sequences are WSHSY and SAAADI. V was cut by 2 bases and J by 8 bases, with 12 bases left in between. CDR3 length equals 13 residues. The CDR3 sequence: CASSEQGPEGYTF. The CDR3 DNA follows: TGCGCCAGCAGTGAGCAGGGGCCCGAAGGCTACACCTTC.

This chain connects TRBV5-1 to TRBJ2-1; 7 nucleotides line up with TRBD1. V gave up 4 bases and J gave up 4 bases; unmatched junction bases: 8. The CDR3 has 15 residues. Germline V gene lookup returns CDR1 SGHRS and CDR2 YFSETQ. The CDR3 bases are TGCGCCAGCAGCCCACAGGGGTTTGGATACAATGAGCAGTTCTTC. Protein sequence: CASSPQGFGYNEQFF.

The chain joins TRBV3-1 (or the pseudogene TRBV3-2) to TRBJ2-7, with D possibly being TRBD1 (6 bases). CDR1 LGHDT and CDR2 YNNKEL come from the germline V gene (reference sequence). V lost 3 bases and J lost 4, with 16 bases in between. The CDR3 extends over 15 amino acids. CDR3 amino acids: CASSHISGTPYEQYF. As DNA, the CDR3 is TGTGCCAGCAGCCACATCTCCGGGACACCTTACGAGCAGTACTTC.

The chain is built from TRBV9 and TRBJ2-3; 7 bases map to TRBD2. This CDR3 is built from 16 residues. Germline CDR1 is SGDLS and CDR2 is YYNGEE. V shed 0 bases, J shed 2 bases, and the junction held 6 bases outside the gene matches. CDR3 amino acids: CASSVENGGITDTQYF. For the CDR3, the DNA is TGTGCCAGCAGCGTAGAGAACGGGGGGATCACAGATACGCAGTATTTT.

J is TRBJ1-5 and V is TRBV3-1 (or the pseudogene TRBV3-2), with D possibly being TRBD1 (5 bases). Germline loops: CDR1 LGHDT, CDR2 YNNKEL (reference sequence). Trimming removed 1 base at V and 7 bases at J, with 11 bases between. The CDR3 is 14 amino acids. The CDR3 nucleotides are TGTGCCAGCAGCCAAGTCGGGGGGAAACAGCCCCAGCATTTT. Residues: CASSQVGGKQPQHF.

For the CDR3, the DNA is TGTGCCAGCAGCCAAGATTATACTGGGGCCAACGTCCTGACTTTC. Its protein is CASSQDYTGANVLTF. The chain carries TRBV14 and TRBJ2-6; D is ambiguous. The CDR3 covers 15 residues. V lost 0 bases and J 2 bases, leaving 5 bases between the germline ends. CDR1 and CDR2 from the germline V gene are SGHDN and FVKESK.